These T cell receptor beta chains were read from a single sample in a study of cytotoxic CD8 clonotypes in ibrutinib-treated CLL. Some clones are missing from TCRdb's copy, which holds only in-frame ones; the method was immunoSEQ multiplex PCR. This sample carries fewer than 300,000 clones, around 77% of them seen once, and the ten largest clones take about 5.7%. The specimen was PBMCs, collected at disease progression, from a patient treated with ibrutinib. These receptor sequences come from a human donor with chronic lymphocytic leukemia. CDR3s include the opening cysteine and the closing phenylalanine or tryptophan. D genes are given only for firm matches. Rows give clone size only sometimes, using once, few, many, or a class for an expanded clone.

v_gene: TRBV5-6
j_gene: TRBJ2-2
abundance: -
d_gene: TRBD1
CDR3aa: CASSLTGVVWASNTGELFF
CDR3nt: TGTGCCAGCAGCTTGACAGGGGTTGTCTGGGCGTCGAACACCGGGGAGCTGTTTTTT

v_gene: TRBV11-2
j_gene: TRBJ2-1
abundance: -
d_gene: -
CDR3aa: CASSPRRGTEYNEQFF
CDR3nt: TGTGCCAGCAGCCCCCGCCGCGGGACAGAATACAATGAGCAGTTCTTC

v_gene: TRBV6-5
j_gene: TRBJ2-1
abundance: -
d_gene: -
CDR3aa: CASSLGPRPYNEQFF
CDR3nt: TGTGCCAGCAGTTTGGGCCCTCGTCCTTACAATGAGCAGTTCTTC

v_gene: TRBV9
j_gene: TRBJ2-4
abundance: once
d_gene: TRBD2
CDR3aa: CASSVEAGGQGNIQYF
CDR3nt: TGTGCCAGCAGCGTAGAAGCGGGAGGGCAGGGAAACATTCAGTACTTC

v_gene: TRBV5-6
j_gene: TRBJ2-5
abundance: -
d_gene: TRBD1
CDR3aa: CASSSPGQEYF
CDR3nt: TGTGCCAGCAGCTCACCGGGACAGGAGTACTTC

v_gene: TRBV29-1
j_gene: TRBJ1-1
abundance: -
d_gene: -
CDR3aa: CSVRRDPTEAFF
CDR3nt: TGCAGCGTACGTCGGGACCCAACTGAAGCTTTCTTT

v_gene: TRBV7-2
j_gene: TRBJ2-2
abundance: -
d_gene: TRBD2
CDR3aa: CASSLAWGAGTGELFF
CDR3nt: TGTGCCAGCAGCTTAGCGTGGGGAGCGGGAACCGGGGAGCTGTTTTTT

v_gene: TRBV11-3
j_gene: TRBJ2-2
abundance: -
d_gene: TRBD2
CDR3aa: CASSSIAGGHAGELFF
CDR3nt: TGTGCCAGCAGCTCGATAGCGGGAGGGCATGCCGGGGAGCTGTTTTTT

v_gene: TRBV2
j_gene: TRBJ1-2
abundance: -
d_gene: TRBD1
CDR3aa: CASSEPDRFSYGYTF
CDR3nt: TGTGCCAGCAGTGAACCGGACAGGTTCTCCTATGGCTACACCTTC

v_gene: TRBV6-1
j_gene: TRBJ2-7
abundance: once
d_gene: -
CDR3aa: CASSEPGLADEQYF
CDR3nt: TGTGCCAGCAGTGAACCAGGCTTAGCAGACGAGCAGTACTTC

v_gene: TRBV11-2
j_gene: TRBJ2-7
abundance: -
d_gene: -
CDR3aa: CASSLGLSSYEQYF
CDR3nt: TGTGCCAGCAGCTTGGGCCTGAGTTCCTACGAGCAGTACTTC

v_gene: TRBV11-2
j_gene: TRBJ2-5
abundance: -
d_gene: -
CDR3aa: CASSLRETQYF
CDR3nt: TGTGCCAGCAGCTTGAGAGAGACCCAGTACTTC

v_gene: TRBV5-1
j_gene: TRBJ1-2
abundance: -
d_gene: TRBD1
CDR3aa: CASSSGPTGQGGGYTF
CDR3nt: TGCGCCAGCAGCTCGGGGCCCACGGGACAGGGAGGAGGCTACACCTTC

v_gene: TRBV9
j_gene: TRBJ1-3
abundance: few
d_gene: TRBD1
CDR3aa: CASSVWTGSTIYF
CDR3nt: TGTGCCAGCAGCGTATGGACAGGGTCGACCATATATTTT

v_gene: TRBV7-9
j_gene: TRBJ2-1
abundance: -
d_gene: -
CDR3aa: CASSGRGYNEQFF
CDR3nt: TGTGCCAGCAGCGGGCGGGGCTACAATGAGCAGTTCTTC

v_gene: TRBV7-2
j_gene: TRBJ2-2
abundance: -
d_gene: TRBD2
CDR3aa: CASTGTSGTGELFF
CDR3nt: TGTGCCAGCACCGGGACTAGCGGCACCGGGGAGCTGTTTTTT

v_gene: TRBV29-1
j_gene: TRBJ1-1
abundance: once
d_gene: -
CDR3aa: CSVYKVMNTEAFF
CDR3nt: TGCAGCGTTTACAAGGTGATGAACACTGAAGCTTTCTTT

v_gene: TRBV28
j_gene: TRBJ2-7
abundance: -
d_gene: -
CDR3aa: CASSPGQSYEQYF
CDR3nt: TGTGCCAGCAGCCCCGGACAGAGTTACGAGCAGTACTTC

v_gene: TRBV19
j_gene: TRBJ1-2
abundance: -
d_gene: -
CDR3aa: CASMARTAQGYTF
CDR3nt: TGTGCCAGTATGGCTAGGACAGCGCAAGGCTACACCTTC

v_gene: TRBV5-1
j_gene: TRBJ2-2
abundance: -
d_gene: TRBD2
CDR3aa: CASSLIRTSGGHGELFF
CDR3nt: TGCGCCAGCAGCTTGATCCGGACTAGCGGGGGGCACGGGGAGCTGTTTTTT

v_gene: TRBV9
j_gene: TRBJ2-2
abundance: -
d_gene: TRBD2
CDR3aa: CASSVGSGTSGTGELFF
CDR3nt: TGTGCCAGCAGCGTAGGGAGTGGGACTAGCGGGACCGGGGAGCTGTTTTTT

v_gene: TRBV10-3
j_gene: TRBJ2-3
abundance: -
d_gene: TRBD2
CDR3aa: CAISEFGGARTDTQYF
CDR3nt: TGTGCCATCAGTGAGTTCGGGGGGGCGAGAACAGATACGCAGTATTTT